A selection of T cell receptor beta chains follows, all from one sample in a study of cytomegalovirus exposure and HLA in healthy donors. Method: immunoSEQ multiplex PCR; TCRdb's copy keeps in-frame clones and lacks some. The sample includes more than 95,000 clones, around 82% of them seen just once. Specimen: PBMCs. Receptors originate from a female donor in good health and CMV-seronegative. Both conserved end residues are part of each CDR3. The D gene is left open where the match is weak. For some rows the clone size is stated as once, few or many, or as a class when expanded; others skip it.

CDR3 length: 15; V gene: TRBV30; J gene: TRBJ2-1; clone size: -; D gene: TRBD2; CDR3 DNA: TGTGCCTGGAGGCCCGGACTAGCCACAAGCAATGAGCAGTTCTTC; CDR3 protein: CAWRPGLATSNEQFF
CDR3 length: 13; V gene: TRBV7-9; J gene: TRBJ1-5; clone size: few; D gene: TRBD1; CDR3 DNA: TGTGCCAGCAGCTTACAAGGGGGCTGGCCCCAGCATTTT; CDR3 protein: CASSLQGGWPQHF
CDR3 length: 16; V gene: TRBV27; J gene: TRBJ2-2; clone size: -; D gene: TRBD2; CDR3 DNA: TGTGCCAGCATTCCCAGCGGGAGGGTTCTAACCGGGGAGCTGTTTTTT; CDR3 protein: CASIPSGRVLTGELFF
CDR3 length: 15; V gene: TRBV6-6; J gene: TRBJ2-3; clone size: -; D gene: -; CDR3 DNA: TGTGCCAGCAGTTACACAGGGATTAACACAGATACGCAGTATTTT; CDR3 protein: CASSYTGINTDTQYF
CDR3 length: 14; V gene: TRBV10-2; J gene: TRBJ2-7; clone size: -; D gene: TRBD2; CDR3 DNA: TGCGCCAGCTTTGGACTAGCGGGTACCTACGAGCAGTACTTC; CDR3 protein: CASFGLAGTYEQYF
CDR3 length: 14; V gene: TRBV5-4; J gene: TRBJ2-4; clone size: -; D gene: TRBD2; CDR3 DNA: TGTGCCAGCAGCGGTGGACTAGGAGAAAACATTCAGTACTTC; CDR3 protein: CASSGGLGENIQYF
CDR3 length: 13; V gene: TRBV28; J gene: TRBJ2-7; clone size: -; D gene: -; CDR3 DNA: TGTGCCAGCAGCCCAGGGGATTCCTACGAGCAGTACTTC; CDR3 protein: CASSPGDSYEQYF
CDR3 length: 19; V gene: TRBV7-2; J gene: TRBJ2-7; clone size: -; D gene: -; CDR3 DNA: TGTGCCAGCAGCTTAGTTTACGACAGCCCTAACCCTCTGAGAGTTGGGCAGTACTTC; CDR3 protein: CASSLVYDSPNPLRVGQYF
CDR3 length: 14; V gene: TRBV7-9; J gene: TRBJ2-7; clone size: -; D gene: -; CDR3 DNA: TGTGCCAGCAGCTTAGTCGAAGGGGGTTACGAGCAGTACTTC; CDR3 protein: CASSLVEGGYEQYF
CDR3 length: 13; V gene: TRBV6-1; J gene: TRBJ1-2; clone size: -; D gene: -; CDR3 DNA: TGTGCCAGCAGTGAAAATTTAGTCCATGGCTACACCTTC; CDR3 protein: CASSENLVHGYTF
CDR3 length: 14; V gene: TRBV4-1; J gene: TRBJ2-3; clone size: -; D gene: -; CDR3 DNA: TGCGCCAGCAGCCAAGGTAATTCAGCAGATACGCAGTATTTT; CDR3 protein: CASSQGNSADTQYF
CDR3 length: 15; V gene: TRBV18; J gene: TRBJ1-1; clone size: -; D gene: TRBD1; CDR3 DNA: TGTGCCAGCTCGACTATACAGGGGCTCGAGTCTGAAGCTTTCTTT; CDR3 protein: CASSTIQGLESEAFF
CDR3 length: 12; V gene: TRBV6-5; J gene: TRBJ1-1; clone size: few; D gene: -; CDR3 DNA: TGTGCCAGCACCGTGGGGAGCGGTGAAGCTTTCTTT; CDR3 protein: CASTVGSGEAFF
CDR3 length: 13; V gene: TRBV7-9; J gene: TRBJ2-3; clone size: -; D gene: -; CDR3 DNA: TGTGCCAGCAGCTTATACAGCGGGGATACGCAGTATTTT; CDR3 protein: CASSLYSGDTQYF
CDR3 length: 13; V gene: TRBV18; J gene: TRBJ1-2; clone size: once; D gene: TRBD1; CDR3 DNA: TGTGCCAGCTCGACGACAGGGTACTATGGCTACACCTTC; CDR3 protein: CASSTTGYYGYTF
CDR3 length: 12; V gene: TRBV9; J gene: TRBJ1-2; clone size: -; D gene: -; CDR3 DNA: TGTGCCAGCAGCGGAATACTCTATGGCTACACCTTC; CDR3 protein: CASSGILYGYTF
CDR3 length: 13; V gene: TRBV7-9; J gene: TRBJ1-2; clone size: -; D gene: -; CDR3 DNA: TGTGCCAGCAGCTCCGACTGGGTTGCTGGCTACACCTTC; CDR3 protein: CASSSDWVAGYTF
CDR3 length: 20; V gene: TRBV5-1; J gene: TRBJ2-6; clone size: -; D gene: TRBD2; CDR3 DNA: TGCGCCAGCAGCTTGACAATACTAGCGGCGCCTCAATCTGGGGCCAACGTCCTGACTTTC; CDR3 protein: CASSLTILAAPQSGANVLTF
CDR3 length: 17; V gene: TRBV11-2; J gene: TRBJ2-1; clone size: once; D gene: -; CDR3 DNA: TGTGCCAGCAGCTTAGACCTCAGGGAGGGGACACACAATGAGCAGTTCTTC; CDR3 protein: CASSLDLREGTHNEQFF
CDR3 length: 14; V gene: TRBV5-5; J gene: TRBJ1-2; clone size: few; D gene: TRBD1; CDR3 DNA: TGTGCCAGCAGCCCGGGACAGGGTGTTGGCGGCTACACCTTC; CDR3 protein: CASSPGQGVGGYTF
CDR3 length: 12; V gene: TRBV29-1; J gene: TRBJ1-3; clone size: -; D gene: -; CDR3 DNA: TGCAGCGTTACCCAGGCGGGAAACACCATATATTTT; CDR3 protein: CSVTQAGNTIYF
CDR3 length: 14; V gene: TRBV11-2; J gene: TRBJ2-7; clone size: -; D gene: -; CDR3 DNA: TGTGCCAGCAGCCCTCTGGACAGCGCCTACGAGCAGTACTTC; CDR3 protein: CASSPLDSAYEQYF
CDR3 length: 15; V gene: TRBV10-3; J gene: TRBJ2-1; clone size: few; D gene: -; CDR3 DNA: TGTGCCATCAGCCCCCGACTAGTCGGGGACAATGAGCAGTTCTTC; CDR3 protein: CAISPRLVGDNEQFF
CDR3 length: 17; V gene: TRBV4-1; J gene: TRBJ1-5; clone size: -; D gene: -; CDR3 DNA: TGCGCCAGCAGCCAAGATCCACCAGGGAGGCTGAATCAGCCCCAGCATTTT; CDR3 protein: CASSQDPPGRLNQPQHF
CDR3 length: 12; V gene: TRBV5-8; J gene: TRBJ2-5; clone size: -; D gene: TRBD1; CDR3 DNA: TGTGCCAGCAGCTGGGACAGGGCGGCCCAGTACTTC; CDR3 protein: CASSWDRAAQYF
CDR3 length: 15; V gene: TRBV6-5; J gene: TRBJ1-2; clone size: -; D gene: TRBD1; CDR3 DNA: TGTGCCAGCGGCGATATAGGGACAGTCAACTATGGCTACACCTTC; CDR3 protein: CASGDIGTVNYGYTF
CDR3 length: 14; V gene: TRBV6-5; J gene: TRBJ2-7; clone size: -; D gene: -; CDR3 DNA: TGTGCCAGCAGTTTATTAGCGGCGTCCTACGAGCAGTACTTC; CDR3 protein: CASSLLAASYEQYF
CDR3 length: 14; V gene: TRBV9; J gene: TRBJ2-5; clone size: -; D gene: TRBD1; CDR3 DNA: TGTGCCAGCGGATCGGGACAGTGGCAAGAGACCCAGTACTTC; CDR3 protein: CASGSGQWQETQYF
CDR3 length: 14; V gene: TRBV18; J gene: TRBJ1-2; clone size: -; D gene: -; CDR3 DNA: TGTGCCAGCTCACCAGGGGGGGTTCCCTATGGCTACACCTTC; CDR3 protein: CASSPGGVPYGYTF
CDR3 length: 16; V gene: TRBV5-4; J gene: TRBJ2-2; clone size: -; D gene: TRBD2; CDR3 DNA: TGTGCCAGCAGCTTCGACGGGAGGGTTTACACCGGGGAGCTGTTTTTT; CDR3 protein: CASSFDGRVYTGELFF
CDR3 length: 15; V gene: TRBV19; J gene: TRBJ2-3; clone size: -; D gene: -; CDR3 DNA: TGTGCCAGTAGTATAGCCCACCGCCGGGCAGATACGCAGTATTTT; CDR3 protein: CASSIAHRRADTQYF
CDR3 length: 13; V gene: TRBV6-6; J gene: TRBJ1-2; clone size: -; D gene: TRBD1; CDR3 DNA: TGTGCCAGCAGTGGGACAGGGGTTCCCGGCTACACCTTC; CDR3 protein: CASSGTGVPGYTF
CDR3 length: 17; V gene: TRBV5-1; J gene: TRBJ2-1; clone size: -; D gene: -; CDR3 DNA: TGCGCCAGCAGCTTTCCCTCAGGGGACCGCTCCTACAATGAGCAGTTCTTC; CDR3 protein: CASSFPSGDRSYNEQFF
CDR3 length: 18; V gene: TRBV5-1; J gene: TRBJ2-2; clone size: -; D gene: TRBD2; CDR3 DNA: TGCGCCAGCAGCCGCCGACTGAGACTAGCGGGATGGGCCGGGGAGCTGTTTTTT; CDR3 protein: CASSRRLRLAGWAGELFF
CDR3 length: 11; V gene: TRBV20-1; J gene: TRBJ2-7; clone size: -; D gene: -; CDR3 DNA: TGCAGTGTGAGTGAGTACCGAGAGCAGTACTTC; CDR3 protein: CSVSEYREQYF
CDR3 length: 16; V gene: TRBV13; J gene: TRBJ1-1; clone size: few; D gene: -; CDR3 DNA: TGTGCCAGCAGCTTCGGGGGGCTGGGTATTAACACTGAAGCTTTCTTT; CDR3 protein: CASSFGGLGINTEAFF
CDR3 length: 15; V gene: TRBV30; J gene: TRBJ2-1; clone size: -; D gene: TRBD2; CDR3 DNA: TGTGCCTGGAGTCCACTAGCGGGGTCCTACAATGAGCAGTTCTTC; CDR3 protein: CAWSPLAGSYNEQFF
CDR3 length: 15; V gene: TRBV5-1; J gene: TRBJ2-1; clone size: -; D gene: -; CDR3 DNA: TGCGCCAGCAGCTTGGGCCCGAACGGTAACAATGAGCAGTTCTTC; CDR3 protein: CASSLGPNGNNEQFF
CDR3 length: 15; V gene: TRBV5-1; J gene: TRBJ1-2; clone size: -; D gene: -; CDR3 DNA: TGCGCCAGCAGCTTGGACGGCGCCAGGGCCTATGGCTACACCTTC; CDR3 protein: CASSLDGARAYGYTF
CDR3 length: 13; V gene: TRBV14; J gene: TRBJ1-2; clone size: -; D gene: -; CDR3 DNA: TGTGCCAGCAGACCCAGTGGAGATTATGAGAGAGCCTTC; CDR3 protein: CASRPSGDYERAF
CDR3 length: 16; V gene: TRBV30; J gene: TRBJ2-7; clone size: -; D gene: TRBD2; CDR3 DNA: TGTGCCTGGAGTGTTTGGGGGGGAAGCGGGCCCTACGAGCAGTACTTC; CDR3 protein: CAWSVWGGSGPYEQYF
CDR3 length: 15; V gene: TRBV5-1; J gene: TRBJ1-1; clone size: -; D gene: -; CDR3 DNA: TGCGCCAGCGCCGGCCCCGGGACACCTAAGCGGGAAGCTTTCTTT; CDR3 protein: CASAGPGTPKREAFF
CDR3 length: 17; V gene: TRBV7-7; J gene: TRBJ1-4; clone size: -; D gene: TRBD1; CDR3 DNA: TGTGCTAGCAGCCACCATCCCACAGGGGGTTTCAATGAAAAACTGTTTTTT; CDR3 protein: CASSHHPTGGFNEKLFF
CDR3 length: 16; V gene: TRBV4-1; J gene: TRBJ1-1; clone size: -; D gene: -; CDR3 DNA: TGCGCCAGCAGCCAAGATCGAGCGGGGGCCGGCACTGAAGCTTTCTTT; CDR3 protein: CASSQDRAGAGTEAFF
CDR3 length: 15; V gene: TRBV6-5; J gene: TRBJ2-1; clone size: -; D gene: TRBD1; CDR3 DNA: TGTGCCAGCAGTTCTTCCGGGACAGTCTACAATGAGCAGTTCTTC; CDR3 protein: CASSSSGTVYNEQFF
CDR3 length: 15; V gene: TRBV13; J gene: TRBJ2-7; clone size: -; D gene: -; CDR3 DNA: TGTGCCAGCAGCTCTTCAACTTGGGGCAACTACGAGCAGTACTTC; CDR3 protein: CASSSSTWGNYEQYF
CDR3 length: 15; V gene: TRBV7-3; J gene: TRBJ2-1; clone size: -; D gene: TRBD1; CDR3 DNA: TGTGCCAGCAGCTGGGGACAGGGATCCTTCAATGAGCAGTTCTTC; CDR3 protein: CASSWGQGSFNEQFF
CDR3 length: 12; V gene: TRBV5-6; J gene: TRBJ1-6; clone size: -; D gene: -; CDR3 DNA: TGTGCCAGCAGCACCAGGAATTCACCCCTCCACTTT; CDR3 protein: CASSTRNSPLHF
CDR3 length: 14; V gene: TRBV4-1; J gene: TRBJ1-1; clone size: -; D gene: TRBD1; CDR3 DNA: TGCGCCAGCAGCCACCGACAGGGAAACACTGAAGCTTTCTTT; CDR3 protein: CASSHRQGNTEAFF
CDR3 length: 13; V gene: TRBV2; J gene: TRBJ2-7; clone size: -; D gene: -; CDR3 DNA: TGTGCCAGCCAAGACAGTTTCTCCTACGAGCAGTACTTC; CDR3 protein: CASQDSFSYEQYF
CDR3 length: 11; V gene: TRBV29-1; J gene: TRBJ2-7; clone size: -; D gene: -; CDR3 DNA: TGCAGCGCCGAACAGGGTGACGAGCAGTACTTC; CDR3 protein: CSAEQGDEQYF
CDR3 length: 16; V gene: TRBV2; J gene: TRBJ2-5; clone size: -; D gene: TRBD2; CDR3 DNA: TGTGCCAGCAGTGATAAACCTAGCGGGGGGGGAGAGACCCAGTACTTC; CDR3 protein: CASSDKPSGGGETQYF
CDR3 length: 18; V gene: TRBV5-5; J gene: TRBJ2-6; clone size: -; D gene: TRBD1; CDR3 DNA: TGTGCCAGCAGCTTGCGGACAGGGTTGGGGTCTGGGGCCAACGTCCTGACTTTC; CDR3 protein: CASSLRTGLGSGANVLTF
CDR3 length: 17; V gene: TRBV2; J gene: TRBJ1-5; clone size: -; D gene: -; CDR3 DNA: TGTGCCAGCAGCCAACTCTGGGGGGAGGGGCGCAATCAGCCCCAGCATTTT; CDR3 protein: CASSQLWGEGRNQPQHF
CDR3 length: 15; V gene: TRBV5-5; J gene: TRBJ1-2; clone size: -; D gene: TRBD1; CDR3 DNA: TGTGCCAGCAGCTTGGGAGGGACAGGGGGAGATGGCTACACCTTC; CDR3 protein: CASSLGGTGGDGYTF
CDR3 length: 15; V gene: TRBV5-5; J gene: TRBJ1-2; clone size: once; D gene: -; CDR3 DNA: TGTGCCAGCAGCACTGAAACAGGGAGGGCGGCCGGCTACACCTTC; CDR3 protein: CASSTETGRAAGYTF
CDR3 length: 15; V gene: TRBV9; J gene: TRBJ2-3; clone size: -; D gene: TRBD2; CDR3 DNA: TGTGCCAGCAGCGTGAGAGCGGGAGTTCCAGATACGCAGTATTTT; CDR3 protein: CASSVRAGVPDTQYF
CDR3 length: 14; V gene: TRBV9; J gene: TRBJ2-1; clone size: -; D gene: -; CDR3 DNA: TGTGCCAGCAGCAAGGACAGCTCCTACAATGAGCAGTTCTTC; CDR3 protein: CASSKDSSYNEQFF
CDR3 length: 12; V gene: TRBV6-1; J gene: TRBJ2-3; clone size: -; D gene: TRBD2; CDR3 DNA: TGTGCCAGCAAACTAGCGATAGATACGCAGTATTTT; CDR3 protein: CASKLAIDTQYF
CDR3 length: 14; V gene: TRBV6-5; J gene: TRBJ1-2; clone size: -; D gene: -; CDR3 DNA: TGTGCCACCATCAAGGGAGTTCCTGGAGGGGGCTACACCTTC; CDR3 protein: CATIKGVPGGGYTF